This entry lists 5 T cell receptor beta chains sequenced from one sample in a study of cytomegalovirus exposure and HLA in healthy donors. PCR used 60 Vbeta primers and 13 Jbeta primers. The protocol was immunoSEQ multiplex PCR, while the TCRdb copy is restricted to in-frame clones and leaves out a portion. The table lists about 160,000 clones, more than 65% of them singletons. Sequencing was done on a sample of PBMCs. All receptors come from a man aged 50-60 years in good health and CMV-seropositive.

The chain uses TRBV2 and TRBJ1-4; D is ambiguous. The CDR3 runs to 14 residues. The germline V gene has CDR1 SNHLY and CDR2 FYNNEI. Trimming removed 7 bases at V and 1 base at J, with 10 bases between. In DNA form, the CDR3 reads TGTGCCAGCACCGAGGGCCTAACTAATGAAAAACTGTTTTTT. As protein: CASTEGLTNEKLFF. Full variable domain (outside the CDR3, taken from reference TRBV2 and TRBJ1-4): EPEVTQTPSHQVTQMGQEVILRCVPISNHLYFYWYRQILGQKVEFLVSFYNNEISEKSEIFDDQFSVERPDGSNFTLKIRSTKLEDSAMYFCASTEGLTNEKLFFGSGTQLSVL.

The rearrangement joins TRBV19 to TRBJ2-7; a possible D gene is TRBD2 (5 bases). Germline loops: CDR1 LNHDA, CDR2 SQIVND (reference sequence). The CDR3 runs 14 residues. The V and J ends lost 1 base and 6 bases respectively, with 13 bases between them. CDR3 coding DNA: TGTGCCAGTAGTATAGTTCCGGGGAGCCTCGAGCAGTACTTC. This codes for CASSIVPGSLEQYF.

This chain connects TRBV5-4 to TRBJ1-2, with 8 positions matching TRBD1. The CDR3 covers 15 residues. Germline trimming cut 5 bases from V and 8 bases from J; bases unmatched to any gene: 14. The germline CDR1 and CDR2 sequences are SGHNT and YYREEE (reference sequence). CDR3 loop: CASRSGTGSAGGYTF. CDR3 nucleotides: TGTGCCAGCAGGTCCGGGACAGGAAGCGCGGGAGGCTACACCTTC.

The chain joins TRBV9 to TRBJ2-2; 11 bases are shared with TRBD2. This CDR3 has 19 residues. In germline, CDR1 is SGDLS, CDR2 YYNGEE. With V trimmed by 0 bases and J by 7 bases, 14 bases remained unmatched. Here the CDR3 reads CASSVGRLGLAGKDGELFF. The CDR3, as DNA: TGTGCCAGCAGCGTAGGACGGTTAGGACTAGCGGGTAAAGACGGGGAGCTGTTTTTT. Based on the CDR3 plus reference TRBV9 and TRBJ2-2, the full variable domain is DSGVTQTPKHLITATGQRVTLRCSPRSGDLSVYWYQQSLDQGLQFLIQYYNGEERAKGNILERFSAQQFPDLHSELNLSSLELGDSALYFCASSVGRLGLAGKDGELFFGEGSRLTVL.

The J gene is TRBJ2-3, the V gene TRBV5-1, with 9 positions matching TRBD1. J gave up 3 bases and V 4 bases, and 6 bases lay outside the gene matches. Germline CDR1 and CDR2: SGHRS and YFSETQ. This CDR3 has 15 residues. As DNA, the CDR3 is TGCGCCAGCAGCCACGGGACAGGGTGGACAGATACGCAGTATTTT. The encoded protein is CASSHGTGWTDTQYF.